The clone carrying this TCR beta chain was recorded at least ten times. Its antigen remains unidentified. Synthesis of cDNA was carried out by template-switch 5'RACE. The reaction used 10-nucleotide random UMIs. TCRdb passed the 5' RACE reads through MiXCR, listing each CDR3 protein once. This sample carries 50,000 or so distinct CDR3 sequences, 3% to 4% of them seen once, and the ten largest clones take about 6.3%. The V gene's germline CDR1 is SGHDT and CDR2 YYEEEE. Trimming shortened V by 6 bases and J by 3 bases, and 30 bases separated the two germline ends. The CDR3 totals 19 residues. This sample stems from a study of neurological immune-mediated disorders. General study findings and limits: No sharing of CDR3 amino acid sequences was observed among expanded clones across subjects, suggesting private repertoires in all groups. TCR clonal expansion peaked in HTLV-1-associated myelopathy patients and was lowest in multiple sclerosis patients.

The origin of this receptor is a man in his forties with multiple sclerosis. The V gene is TRBV5-6, the J gene TRBJ1-1; possibly TRBD1 for D (5 bases). Sequencing was performed on PBMCs. CDR3 amino acids: CASILQLGGLGSGYTEAFF. In DNA form, the CDR3 reads TGTGCCAGCATCTTACAGCTTGGGGGTTTAGGTTCAGGGTACACTGAAGCTTTCTTT.